This TCR beta chain was retrieved from a study of control samples from healthy donors and cancer patients. The protocol was immunoSEQ multiplex PCR, while the TCRdb copy is restricted to in-frame clones and leaves out a portion. The sample has over 30,000 clones; 70% to 90% are singletons. Trimming pared 0 bases from V and 0 bases from J, leaving 9 bases between. Germline V gene lookup returns CDR1 SGHNT and CDR2 YENEEA. The CDR3 extends over 15 amino acids. This clone was seen more than once but under ten times. This clonotype was obtained from a woman aged 40-49 years with lung cancer. The chain recombines TRBV11-3 with TRBJ2-7; D unclear. The specimen was PBMCs. CDR3 sequence reads: CASSLDPTGSYEQYF. Here the CDR3 DNA reads TGTGCCAGCAGCTTAGATCCGACTGGCTCCTACGAGCAGTACTTC.